The next 7 T cell receptor beta chains were all read from a single sample in a study of technical replicates of blood from several donors. The data were produced by immunoSEQ multiplex PCR, yet TCRdb's version contains in-frame clones alone and is incomplete. In the table there are under 85,000 clones, 85% to 95% of which are singletons. The specimen sequenced was T cells isolated from PBMCs. These receptors were taken from a human donor in good health.

This clone occurred a few times. The genes are TRBV27 and TRBJ2-3; 13 bases match TRBD2. CDR1 MNHEY and CDR2 SMNVEV come from the germline V gene (reference sequence). This CDR3 has 17 amino acids. V trimming: 7 bases; J trimming: 8 bases; junction bases outside the gene matches: 15. The CDR3 DNA sequence: TGTGCCAGCAAATCCGAGACTAGCGGGAGGTTCTTTGGTACGCAGTATTTT. Amino acid sequence: CASKSETSGRFFGTQYF.

The chain links TRBV18 to TRBJ2-1, with 9 bases fitting TRBD2. The germline gives CDR1 KGHSH, CDR2 LQKENI. V was clipped by 2 bases and J by 7 bases; unmatched bases: 6. The CDR3 length is 15 residues. The DNA of the CDR3 is TGTGCCAGCTCACCAAATCTAGCGGGGCCAAATGAGCAGTTCTTC. Translation gives CASSPNLAGPNEQFF.

The count of this clone is one. The rearrangement links TRBV6-1 to TRBJ2-1; D is unresolved. V was cut by 4 bases and J by 9 bases, with 19 bases left in between. The CDR3 spans 15 residues. Germline V gene data show CDR1 as MNHNS and CDR2 as SASEGT. The CDR3 DNA sequence: TGTGCCAGCAGTGGGCCCTCCCAGGTCACCACTGAGCAGTTCTTC. Translated: CASSGPSQVTTEQFF.

The V gene is TRBV30, the J gene TRBJ1-2; D uncertain. CDR1 is GTSNPN and CDR2 is SVGIG in the germline V gene (reference sequence). The CDR3 has 14 amino acids. V was clipped by 5 bases and J by 0 bases, with 13 bases between them. The CDR3: CAWGPTKANYGYTF. As DNA, the CDR3 is TGTGCCTGGGGCCCAACCAAAGCTAACTATGGCTACACCTTC.

This chain connects TRBV7-2 to TRBJ2-2; the D gene is possibly TRBD2 (5 bases). The CDR3 contains 13 residues. V gave up 1 base and J gave up 7 bases, with 7 bases separating them. Germline V CDR1 and CDR2: SGHTA, FQGNSA. The CDR3 nucleotides read TGTGCCAGCAGCTTAGAAAGCGGCGGGGAGCTGTTTTTT. Translation gives CASSLESGGELFF.

This clone has just one count. The chain recombines TRBV2 with TRBJ2-5; TRBD2 aligns across 11 bases. V lost 10 bases and J lost 2; bases outside the gene matches: 6. The CDR3 is made up of 14 amino acids. In germline, CDR1 is SNHLY, CDR2 FYNNEI. The CDR3 protein is CATGGLAVQETQYF. The CDR3, as DNA: TGTGCCACCGGGGGACTAGCGGTTCAAGAGACCCAGTACTTC.

J is TRBJ2-7 and V is TRBV7-3; 7 bases agree with TRBD2. CDR1 and CDR2 (germline): SGHTA, FQGTGA. J was trimmed by 2 bases and V by 3 bases; bases with no gene match: 7. CDR3 length: 15 residues. The CDR3 nucleotides read TGTGCCAGCAGCTTCGTGCCTAGCGGAACCTACGAGCAGTACTTC. Residues: CASSFVPSGTYEQYF.